The sequence of this TCR beta chain was determined in a study of T cell changes during pregnancy in multiple sclerosis. CDR1 and CDR2 (germline): PRHDT, FYEKMQ (reference sequence). The CDR3 loop spans 15 amino acids. The junction had 8 bases not matched to a gene; V was cut back by 5 bases and J by 3 bases. TCRdb's copy holds only in-frame clones and misses some; the assay was immunoSEQ multiplex PCR. Of more than 90,000 clones in the sample, about 91% were seen once. This TCR derives from a female donor with multiple sclerosis, enrolled in a pregnancy study. The J gene is TRBJ1-2, the V gene TRBV13; 8 bases match TRBD1. The starting material was peripheral blood, obtained in the second trimester of pregnancy. In DNA, the CDR3 is TGTGCCAGCAGCAAAAGGGGACAGGCCGACTATGGCTACACCTTC. As protein: CASSKRGQADYGYTF.